This record covers a single TCR beta chain. Its antigen is still unknown. This entry belongs to a study of shared clonotypes between healthy human individuals. Study in general: There were three CD4 naive, three CD4 memory, two CD8 naive and one CD8 memory plates per donor.

The table came from immunoSEQ multiplex PCR; TCRdb's copy has only in-frame clones and leaves some out. The table records about 2.1 million clones, roughly 95% of them present only once. Overall study results and limits: Rarefaction analysis demonstrated incomplete sorted-subset sequencing notwithstanding large depth.

Positive CCR7 selection of CD45RO-negative cells yielded the naive CD8 cells, and terminally differentiated effector memory CD45RA+ cells were excluded. Adults of Caucasian background living in Nashville, Tennessee made up all donors. V shed 5 bases and J shed 4 bases, with 20 bases lying between them. This CDR3 region has 16 residues. Germline CDR1 SGHTA, CDR2 FQGTGA. The receptor was isolated from a man aged 18-30 years in good health. Some clones in this sample may be carry-over from other donors' samples. Material for sequencing was naive CD8+ T cells from PBMCs. The V call is TRBV7-3, the J call TRBJ2-5; perhaps D is TRBD1 or TRBD2 (6 bases each). The CDR3 is CASSETGPGGRETQYF. The DNA for the CDR3 is TGTGCCAGCAGCGAGACGGGACCCGGGGGCCGAGAGACCCAGTACTTC.